The rows below give T cell receptor beta chains drawn from one sample of a study of human T cells and chemical hapten exposure. TCRdb re-called the RACE reads through MiXCR, storing one row per CDR3 protein. The data contain some 180,000 distinct CDR3 sequences, approximately 20% of them singletons. Material: whole blood, obtained in connection with sensitization to the hapten diphenylcyclopropenone (DPC). These receptors originate from a woman aged 45-59 years with alopecia areata. Some clones in this sample may be carry-over from other donors' samples. The CDR3 runs from the conserved cysteine through the conserved F or W. Each record gives: V gene, clone size, D gene, J gene, CDR3 protein, CDR3 DNA. The D gene is left open where the match is weak. Not every row has a clone size; where given, it reads once, few, many or a size class.

V: TRBV2
size: few
D: .
J: TRBJ2-5
CDR3: CASNQVETQYF
DNA: TGTGCCAGCAACCAGGTGGAGACCCAGTACTTC

V: TRBV5-1
size: .
D: TRBD2
J: TRBJ2-1
CDR3: CASSFVLAGANEQFF
DNA: TGCGCCAGCAGCTTCGTACTAGCGGGAGCCAATGAGCAGTTCTTC

V: TRBV24-1
size: .
D: TRBD1
J: TRBJ2-2
CDR3: CATSAIKTGTLTGELFF
DNA: TGTGCCACCAGTGCCATCAAGACAGGGACCCTGACCGGGGAGCTGTTTTTT

V: TRBV10-3
size: .
D: .
J: TRBJ2-5
CDR3: CAISSKGPIQETQYF
DNA: TGTGCCATCAGTTCCAAGGGGCCGATTCAAGAGACCCAGTACTTC

V: TRBV29-1
size: .
D: .
J: TRBJ1-1
CDR3: CSVGGGMEAFF
DNA: TGCAGCGTTGGCGGGGGAATGGAGGCTTTCTTT

V: TRBV29-1
size: .
D: .
J: TRBJ2-1
CDR3: CSAARTGDYNEQFF
DNA: TGCAGCGCTGCCCGTACCGGAGATTACAATGAGCAGTTCTTC

V: TRBV5-1
size: .
D: TRBD2
J: TRBJ2-1
CDR3: CASSLVVAGNNEQFF
DNA: TGCGCCAGCAGCTTGGTAGTAGCGGGAAACAATGAGCAGTTCTTC

V: TRBV12-3/TRBV12-4
size: few
D: TRBD2
J: TRBJ2-7
CDR3: CASSRTSGREYEQYF
DNA: TGTGCCAGCAGTCGGACTAGCGGGAGAGAATACGAGCAGTACTTC

V: TRBV7-7
size: few
D: .
J: TRBJ2-3
CDR3: CASSLTGTNTQYF
DNA: TGTGCCAGCAGCTTAACAGGGACGAATACGCAGTATTTT

V: TRBV20-1
size: few
D: .
J: TRBJ2-2
CDR3: CSAGRSGSTGELFF
DNA: TGCAGTGCGGGTCGGAGCGGGTCCACCGGGGAGCTGTTTTTT

V: TRBV5-1
size: .
D: TRBD1
J: TRBJ2-1
CDR3: CASSLGDRSSYNEQFF
DNA: TGCGCCAGCAGCTTGGGGGACAGAAGCTCCTACAATGAGCAGTTCTTC

V: TRBV12-3/TRBV12-4
size: few
D: .
J: TRBJ1-2
CDR3: CASSSKANGGYTF
DNA: TGTGCCAGCAGTTCTAAGGCGAATGGCGGCTACACCTTC

V: TRBV20-1
size: few
D: .
J: TRBJ1-5
CDR3: CSAREGGLHQPQHF
DNA: TGCAGTGCTAGAGAGGGAGGTTTGCACCAGCCCCAGCATTTT

V: TRBV24-1
size: few
D: TRBD2
J: TRBJ2-4
CDR3: CATRAGTSGRSKNIQYF
DNA: TGTGCCACCAGAGCCGGGACTAGCGGGAGGTCCAAAAACATTCAGTACTTC

V: TRBV20-1
size: many
D: TRBD1
J: TRBJ1-6
CDR3: CSATMGQRSYNSPLHF
DNA: TGCAGTGCTACCATGGGACAGCGCTCCTATAATTCACCCCTCCACTTT

V: TRBV5-1
size: few
D: .
J: TRBJ1-2
CDR3: CASSLSPGTKSGYTF
DNA: TGCGCCAGCAGCTTGTCCCCAGGAACAAAGTCTGGCTACACCTTC

V: TRBV15
size: .
D: TRBD2
J: TRBJ2-1
CDR3: CATSRATSGSNEQFF
DNA: TGTGCCACCAGCAGAGCGACTAGCGGGAGCAATGAGCAGTTCTTC